This TCR beta chain was sequenced in a study of control samples from healthy donors and cancer patients. Clones were read by immunoSEQ multiplex PCR, and TCRdb kept only the in-frame ones, dropping some. Of around 120,000 clones in the sample, over 75% are singletons; the top ten hold around 1.2%. Sequenced: PBMCs. This receptor was taken from a woman aged 45-65 years with colorectal cancer.

CDR3 region: CASSLVRGDGYTF. CDR3 DNA sequence: TGCGCCAGCAGCTTGGTCCGTGGGGACGGCTACACCTTC. The chain uses TRBV5-1 and TRBJ1-2, with D tentatively TRBD1 (5 bases). The CDR3 has 13 amino acids. Germline CDR1 SGHRS, CDR2 YFSETQ. V lost 0 bases to trimming and J lost 8 bases, with 11 bases between them.